This paragraph reports one T cell receptor beta chain. Its target is unknown. The record originates from a study of blood T cells in healthy people across ages. Study-level findings and limits: It was not known whether donors were CMV positive (a possible confounder of expanded clonotype changes). Observed TCR beta diversity per million T cells went down as age went up. This fall followed a roughly linear course with age.

This CDR3 has 13 residues. In germline, CDR1 is MGHDK, CDR2 SYGVNS. Trimming took off 2 bases at V and 8 bases at J, with 12 bases between the two ends. A second about 7 to 12 cycle PCR used barcoded and J-beta primers. TCRdb fed the 5' RACE reads into MiXCR, producing one record per CDR3 protein. The sample yields approximately 830,000 distinct CDR3 sequences, 60% to 80% seen once. Sequenced input: blood. The chain has TRBV25-1 and TRBJ1-2; D is possibly TRBD1 (5 bases). This receptor was taken from a man aged 25-45 years in good health. Here the CDR3 reads CASSEPGTIGYTF. Here the CDR3 DNA reads TGTGCCAGCAGTGAACCCGGGACGATAGGCTACACCTTC.